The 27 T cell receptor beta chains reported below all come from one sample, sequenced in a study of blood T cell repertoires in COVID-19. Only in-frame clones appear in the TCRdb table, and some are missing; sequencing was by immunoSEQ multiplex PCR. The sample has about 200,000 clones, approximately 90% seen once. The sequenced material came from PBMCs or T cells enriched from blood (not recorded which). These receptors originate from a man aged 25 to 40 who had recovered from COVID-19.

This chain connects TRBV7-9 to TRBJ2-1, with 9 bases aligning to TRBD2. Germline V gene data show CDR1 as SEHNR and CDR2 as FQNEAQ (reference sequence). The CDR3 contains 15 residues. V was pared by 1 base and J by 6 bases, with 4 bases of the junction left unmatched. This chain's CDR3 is CASSLGGSGSNEQFF. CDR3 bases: TGTGCCAGCAGCTTAGGTGGTAGCGGGAGCAATGAGCAGTTCTTC.

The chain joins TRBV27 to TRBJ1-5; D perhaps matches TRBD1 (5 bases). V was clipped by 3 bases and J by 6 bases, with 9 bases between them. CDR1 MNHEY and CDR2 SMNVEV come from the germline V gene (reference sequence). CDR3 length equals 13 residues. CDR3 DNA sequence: TGTGCCAGCAGTTTCGGCGGGACTCAGCCCCAGCATTTT. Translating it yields CASSFGGTQPQHF.

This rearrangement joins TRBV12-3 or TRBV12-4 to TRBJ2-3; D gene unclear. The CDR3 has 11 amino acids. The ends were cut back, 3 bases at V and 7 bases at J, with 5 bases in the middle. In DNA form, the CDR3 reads TGTGCCAGCAGTTTCGGTAATACGCAGTATTTT. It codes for CASSFGNTQYF.

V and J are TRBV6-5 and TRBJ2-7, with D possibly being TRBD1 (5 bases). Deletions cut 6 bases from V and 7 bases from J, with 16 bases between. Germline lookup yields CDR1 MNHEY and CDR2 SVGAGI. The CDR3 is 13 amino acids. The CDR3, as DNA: TGTGCCAGCAGGAATCTAGGGGATGAGGAGCAGTACTTC. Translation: CASRNLGDEEQYF.

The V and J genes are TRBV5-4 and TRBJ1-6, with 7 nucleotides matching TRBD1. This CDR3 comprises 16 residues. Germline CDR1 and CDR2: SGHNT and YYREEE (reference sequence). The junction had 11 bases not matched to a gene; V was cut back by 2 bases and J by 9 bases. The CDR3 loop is CASSFGGSTGVSPLHF. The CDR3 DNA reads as TGTGCCAGCAGCTTCGGAGGGTCAACAGGGGTTTCACCCCTCCACTTT.

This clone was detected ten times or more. The CDR3 here is CASSYQQDQPQHF. In nucleotides, the CDR3 is TGTGCCAGCAGTTACCAACAGGATCAGCCCCAGCATTTT. The rearrangement joins TRBV6-6 to TRBJ1-5, with D tentatively TRBD1 (5 bases). Trimming shortened V by 2 bases and J by 5 bases, and 7 bases separated the two germline ends. This CDR3 is built from 13 residues. Germline CDR1 is MNHNY and CDR2 is SVGAGI (reference sequence).

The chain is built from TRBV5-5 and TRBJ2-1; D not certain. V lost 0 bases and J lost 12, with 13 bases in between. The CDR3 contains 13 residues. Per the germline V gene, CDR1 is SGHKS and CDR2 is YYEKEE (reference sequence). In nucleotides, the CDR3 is TGTGCCAGCAGCTTGGCCACGGTAGAGGTGCAGTTCTTC. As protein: CASSLATVEVQFF.

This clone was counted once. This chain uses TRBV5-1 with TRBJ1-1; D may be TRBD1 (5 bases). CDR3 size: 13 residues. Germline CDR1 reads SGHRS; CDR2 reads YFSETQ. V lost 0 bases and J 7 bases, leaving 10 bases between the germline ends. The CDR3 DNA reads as TGCGCCAGCAGCTTGGGACAGTTAGTTGAAGCTTTCTTT. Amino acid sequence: CASSLGQLVEAFF.

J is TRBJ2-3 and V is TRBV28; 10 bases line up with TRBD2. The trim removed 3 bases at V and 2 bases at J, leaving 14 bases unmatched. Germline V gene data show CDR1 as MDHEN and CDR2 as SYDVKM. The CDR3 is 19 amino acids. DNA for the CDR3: TGTGCCAGCAGTTTCCCACGATGGGCTAGCGGGAGATTCACAGATACGCAGTATTTT. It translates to CASSFPRWASGRFTDTQYF.

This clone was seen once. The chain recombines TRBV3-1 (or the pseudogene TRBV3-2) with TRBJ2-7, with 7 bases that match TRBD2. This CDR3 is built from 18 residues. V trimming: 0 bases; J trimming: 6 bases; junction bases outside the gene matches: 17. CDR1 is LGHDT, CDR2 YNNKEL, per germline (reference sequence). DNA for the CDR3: TGTGCCAGCAGCCAAGATCCCAAGCCGGGGAGCGGGGACTGCGAGCAGTACTTC. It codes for CASSQDPKPGSGDCEQYF.

The CDR3 bases are TGTGCCATCAGTGATCATCCAACAGGGCCGGGCTCCCTAACCAAAAACATTCAGTACTTC. Its translation: CAISDHPTGPGSLTKNIQYF. J is TRBJ2-4 and V is TRBV10-3, with D possibly being TRBD1 (6 bases). Trimming took off 3 bases at V and 2 bases at J, with 26 bases between the two ends. The CDR3 spans 20 residues. Germline V gives CDR1 ENHRY, CDR2 SYGVKD.

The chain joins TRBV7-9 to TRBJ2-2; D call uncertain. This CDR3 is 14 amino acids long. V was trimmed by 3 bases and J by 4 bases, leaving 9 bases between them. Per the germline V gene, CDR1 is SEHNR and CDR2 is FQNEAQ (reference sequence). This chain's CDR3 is CASSFLFGTGELFF. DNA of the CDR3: TGTGCCAGCAGCTTTCTGTTCGGCACCGGGGAGCTGTTTTTT.

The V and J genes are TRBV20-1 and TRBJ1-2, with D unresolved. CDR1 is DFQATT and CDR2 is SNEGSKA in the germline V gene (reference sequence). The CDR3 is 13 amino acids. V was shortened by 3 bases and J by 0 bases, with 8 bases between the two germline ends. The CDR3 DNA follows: TGCAGTGCTAGTCCGGGAGCTAACTATGGCTACACCTTC. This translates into CSASPGANYGYTF.

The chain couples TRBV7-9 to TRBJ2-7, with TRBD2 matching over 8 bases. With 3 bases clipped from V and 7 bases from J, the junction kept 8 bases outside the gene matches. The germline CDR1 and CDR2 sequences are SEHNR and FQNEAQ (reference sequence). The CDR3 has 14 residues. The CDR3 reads CASSLGLGEGEQYF. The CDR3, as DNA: TGTGCCAGCAGCTTGGGACTAGGCGAGGGGGAGCAGTACTTC.

This chain's CDR3 is CASSGGTGGEIGNTEAFF. Here the CDR3 DNA reads TGTGCCAGCAGCGGAGGGACAGGGGGCGAAATAGGAAACACTGAAGCTTTCTTT. The genes are TRBV9 and TRBJ1-1; 12 positions match TRBD1. CDR1 is SGDLS and CDR2 is YYNGEE in the germline V gene. The CDR3 length is 18 residues. The junction had 11 bases not matched to a gene; V was cut back by 3 bases and J by 2 bases.

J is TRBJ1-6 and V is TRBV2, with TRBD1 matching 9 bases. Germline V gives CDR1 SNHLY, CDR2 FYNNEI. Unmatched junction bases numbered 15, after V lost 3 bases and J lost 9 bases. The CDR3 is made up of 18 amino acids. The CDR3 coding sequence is TGTGCCAGCAGTGAGGAGGAGCTACAGGGGGCGGTTAGTTCACCCCTCCACTTT. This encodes CASSEEELQGAVSSPLHF.

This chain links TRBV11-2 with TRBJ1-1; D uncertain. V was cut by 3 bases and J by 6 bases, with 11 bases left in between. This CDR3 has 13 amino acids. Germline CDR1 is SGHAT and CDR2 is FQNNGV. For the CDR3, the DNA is TGTGCCAGCAGCTTTAAACAGTTTGCTGAAGCTTTCTTT. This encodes CASSFKQFAEAFF.

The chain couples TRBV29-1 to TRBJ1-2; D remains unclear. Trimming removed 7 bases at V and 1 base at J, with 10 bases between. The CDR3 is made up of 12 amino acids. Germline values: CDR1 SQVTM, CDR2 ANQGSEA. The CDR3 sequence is CSAGDGNYGYTF. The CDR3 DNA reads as TGCAGCGCAGGAGACGGTAACTATGGCTACACCTTC.

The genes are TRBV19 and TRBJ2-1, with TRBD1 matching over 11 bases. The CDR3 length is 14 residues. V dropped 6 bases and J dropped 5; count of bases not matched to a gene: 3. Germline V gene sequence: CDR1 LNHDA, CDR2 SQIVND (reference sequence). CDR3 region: CASRDRGQHNEQFF. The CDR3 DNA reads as TGTGCCAGTAGGGACAGGGGGCAGCACAATGAGCAGTTCTTC.

CDR3 sequence (DNA): TGTGCCAGCAGTGGCGGGACTCAGAGCACAGATACGCAGTATTTT. Residues: CASSGGTQSTDTQYF. The chain is built from TRBV2 and TRBJ2-3; tentatively, D is TRBD2 (6 bases). The germline V gene encodes CDR1 SNHLY and CDR2 FYNNEI. The V end was cut by 4 bases, the J end by 0 bases, with 11 bases between. The CDR3 consists of 15 residues.

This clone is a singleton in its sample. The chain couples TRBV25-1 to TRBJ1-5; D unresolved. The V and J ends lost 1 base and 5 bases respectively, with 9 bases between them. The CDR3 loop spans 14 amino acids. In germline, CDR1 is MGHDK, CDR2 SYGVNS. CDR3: CASSESGYYQPQHF. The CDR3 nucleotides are TGTGCCAGCAGTGAATCCGGGTACTATCAGCCCCAGCATTTT.

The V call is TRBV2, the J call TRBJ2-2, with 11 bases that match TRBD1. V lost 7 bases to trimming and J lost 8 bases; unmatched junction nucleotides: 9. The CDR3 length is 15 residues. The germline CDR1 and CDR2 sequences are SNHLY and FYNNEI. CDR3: CASTTGQGALGELFF. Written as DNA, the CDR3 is TGTGCCAGCACCACCGGACAGGGGGCGCTTGGGGAGCTGTTTTTT.

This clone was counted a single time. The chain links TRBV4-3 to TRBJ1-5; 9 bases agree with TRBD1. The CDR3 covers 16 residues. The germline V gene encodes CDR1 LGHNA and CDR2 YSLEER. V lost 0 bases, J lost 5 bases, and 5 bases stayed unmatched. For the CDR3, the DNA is TGCGCCAGCAGCCAAGATTTGGGACAGGGACATCAGCCCCAGCATTTT. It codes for CASSQDLGQGHQPQHF.

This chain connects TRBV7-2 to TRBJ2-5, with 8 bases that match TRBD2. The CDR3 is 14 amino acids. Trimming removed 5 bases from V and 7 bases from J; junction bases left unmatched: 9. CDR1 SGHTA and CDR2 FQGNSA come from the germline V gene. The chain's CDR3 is CASSPIAGPRTQYF. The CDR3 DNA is TGTGCCAGCAGCCCGATAGCGGGGCCGAGGACCCAGTACTTC.

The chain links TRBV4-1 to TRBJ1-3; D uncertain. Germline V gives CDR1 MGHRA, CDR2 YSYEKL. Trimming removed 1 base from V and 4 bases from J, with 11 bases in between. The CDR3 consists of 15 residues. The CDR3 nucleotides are TGCGCCAGCAGCCAAGTAGAGGGTGCAGGAAACACCATATATTTT. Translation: CASSQVEGAGNTIYF.

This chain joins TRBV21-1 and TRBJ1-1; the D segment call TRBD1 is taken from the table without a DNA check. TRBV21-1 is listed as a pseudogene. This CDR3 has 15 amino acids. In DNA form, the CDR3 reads TGTGCCAGCAGAGACAGGGGGCGATCAGGCACTGAAGCTTTCTTT. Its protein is CASRDRGRSGTEAFF.

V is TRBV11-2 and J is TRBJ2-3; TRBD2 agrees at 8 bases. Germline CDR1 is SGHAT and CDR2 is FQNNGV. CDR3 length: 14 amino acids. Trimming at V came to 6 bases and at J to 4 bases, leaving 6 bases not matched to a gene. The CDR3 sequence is CASSVAGGPDTQYF. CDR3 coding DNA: TGTGCCAGCAGTGTGGCGGGGGGCCCAGATACGCAGTATTTT.